This T cell receptor beta chain was identified in a study of cytomegalovirus exposure and HLA in healthy donors. PCR primers comprised 60 Vbeta and 13 Jbeta primers. The method was immunoSEQ multiplex PCR; TCRdb's version includes in-frame clones alone and lacks a portion of them. The sample has 30,000 to 50,000 clones. Study observations and caveats: The Asian-associated ancestry cluster reportedly had fewer N-insertions than the approximately 670-donor mean in a later analysis. It was confirmed in vitro that a few of the CMV-associated chains were specific for CMV antigens.

Germline loops: CDR1 LNHDA, CDR2 SQIVND (reference sequence). V dropped 5 bases and J dropped 8; count of bases not matched to a gene: 4. CDR3 length equals 14 residues. Comments on this clone: Antigen unknown.

The source is a woman younger than 45 in good health and CMV-seropositive. The sequenced sample consisted of PBMCs. This rearrangement joins TRBV19 to TRBJ1-4, with 11 bases matching TRBD1. CDR3 protein: CASSSGQGAEKLFF. The CDR3 DNA is TGTGCCAGTAGTTCTGGACAGGGGGCAGAAAAACTGTTTTTT.